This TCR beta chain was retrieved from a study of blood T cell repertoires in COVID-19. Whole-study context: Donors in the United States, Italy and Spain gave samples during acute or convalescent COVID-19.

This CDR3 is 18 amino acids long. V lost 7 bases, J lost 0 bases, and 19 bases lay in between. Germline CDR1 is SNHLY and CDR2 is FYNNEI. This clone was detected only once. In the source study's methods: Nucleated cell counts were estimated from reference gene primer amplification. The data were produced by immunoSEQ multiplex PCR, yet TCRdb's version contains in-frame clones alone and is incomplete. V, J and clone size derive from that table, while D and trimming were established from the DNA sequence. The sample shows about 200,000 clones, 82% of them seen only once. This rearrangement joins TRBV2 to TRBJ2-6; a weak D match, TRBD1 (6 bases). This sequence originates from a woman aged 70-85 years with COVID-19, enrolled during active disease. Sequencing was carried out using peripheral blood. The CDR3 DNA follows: TGTGCCAGCACCGCAGCCGGGACACGGAGCTCTGGGGCCAACGTCCTGACTTTC. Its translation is CASTAAGTRSSGANVLTF.